This T cell receptor (beta chain) is drawn from a study of glioma-infiltrating T cells after dendritic cell vaccination. The primer mix had 60 V beta and 13 J beta primers. TCRdb's table, derived via immunoSEQ multiplex PCR, lists solely in-frame clones and lacks some. The sample has about 90,000 clones, roughly four fifths seen once. Time point denoted: after dendritic cell vaccination, including at tumor progression/relapse. CDR1 is MNHNY, CDR2 SVGAGI, per germline (reference sequence). The CDR3 extends over 15 amino acids. Trimming shortened V by 3 bases and J by 3 bases, and 14 bases separated the two germline ends.

J is TRBJ1-2 and V is TRBV6-6; unclear D gene. This TCR came from a human donor with glioblastoma. Source: blood, taken after dendritic cell vaccination. CDR3 amino acids: CASSYNRNLDYGYTF. CDR3 DNA sequence: TGTGCCAGCAGTTATAACAGAAACTTAGACTATGGCTACACCTTC.